The 31 T cell receptor beta chains reported below all come from one sample, sequenced in a study of T cell repertoires in cytomegalovirus infection. MiXCR, run by TCRdb on the reads, gives a single entry per CDR3 protein. The sample has about 740,000 distinct CDR3 sequences; 35% to 40% are singletons. The source material was PBMCs. The source of these receptors is a human donor in good health (CMV status not recorded). Some clones in this sample may be carry-over from other donors' samples.

A few counts support this clonotype. The V gene is TRBV11-2, the J gene TRBJ1-1; D might be TRBD1 (6 bases). Trimming cost V 5 bases and J 1 base, with 17 bases left between them. CDR1 is SGHAT and CDR2 is FQNNGV in the germline V gene. The CDR3 is 16 amino acids. The CDR3 sequence: CASSVLWGRGNTEAFF. For the CDR3, the DNA is TGTGCCAGCAGCGTTTTGTGGGGGCGTGGGAACACTGAAGCTTTCTTT.

V is TRBV5-8 and J is TRBJ1-2; 7 nucleotides agree with TRBD1. The germline gives CDR1 SGHTS, CDR2 YDEGEE. The J segment lost 6 bases and the V segment lost 4 bases, leaving 6 bases of the junction unmatched. CDR3 length equals 13 residues. The CDR3 bases are TGTGCCAGCAGCCAACCAACAGGGGATGGCTACACCTTC. Residues: CASSQPTGDGYTF. The variable domain in full, completed from reference TRBV5-8 and TRBJ1-2, reads EAGVTQSPTHLIKTRGQQATLRCSPISGHTSVYWYQQALGLGLQFLLWYDEGEERNRGNFPPRFSGRQFPNYSSELNVNALELEDSALYLCASSQPTGDGYTFGSGTRLTVV.

The table lists this clonotype with a few counts. The V and J genes are TRBV7-8 and TRBJ2-1; TRBD2 aligns across 13 bases. This CDR3 contains 18 residues. Germline assignment: CDR1 SGHVS and CDR2 FQNEAQ. Losses at the gene ends were 3 bases for V and 3 bases for J; bases not matched to a gene: 8. CDR3 sequence: CASSFRTSGSLGYNEQFF. The CDR3 nucleotides are TGTGCCAGCAGCTTCCGGACTAGCGGGAGTTTAGGCTACAATGAGCAGTTCTTC.

This clonotype was observed a handful of times. The chain recombines TRBV7-9 with TRBJ2-3; weak D call: TRBD2 (6 bases). CDR3 length equals 20 residues. The V end was cut by 3 bases, the J end by 0 bases, with 25 bases between. The germline gives CDR1 SEHNR, CDR2 FQNEAQ (reference sequence). The CDR3 loop reads CASSFELRASSEASTDTQYF. In DNA, the CDR3 is TGTGCCAGCAGCTTTGAACTGCGGGCTTCTAGCGAAGCTAGCACAGATACGCAGTATTTT.

There are a few counts of this clonotype. The J gene is TRBJ2-7, the V gene TRBV28, with 10 bases identical to TRBD1. J lost 1 base, V lost 3 bases, and 12 bases had no gene match. CDR3 length: 18 residues. CDR1 is MDHEN, CDR2 SYDVKM, per germline. The CDR3 region has the DNA TGTGCCAGCAGTTTCGGGACAGGGGCCTCTGTGACTTCCTACGAGCAGTACTTC. Translated: CASSFGTGASVTSYEQYF.

Regarding this clonotype: A read error is possible here, since a much larger clone lies one base away. The chain carries TRBV7-2 and TRBJ1-6; no definite D call. Germline V gene sequence: CDR1 SGHTA, CDR2 FQGNSA. The CDR3 totals 16 residues. Trimming stripped 3 bases from V and 7 bases from J, with 16 bases between. CDR3 sequence reads: CASSFRKGLENSPLHF. CDR3 sequence (DNA): TGTGCCAGCAGCTTTCGAAAGGGATTGGAAAATTCACCCCTCCACTTT.

This clonotype was recorded a few times. CDR3 sequence (DNA): TGTGCCAGCAGTGAAATGGGACAGGGAACGATTGGGGCTTTCTTT. Protein product: CASSEMGQGTIGAFF. This chain connects TRBV6-1 to TRBJ1-1; 9 bases match TRBD1. V gave up 2 bases and J gave up 11 bases; unmatched junction bases: 12. This CDR3 has 15 amino acids. The germline V gene has CDR1 MNHNS and CDR2 SASEGT.

The chain links TRBV20-1 to TRBJ1-5; the D gene is possibly TRBD1 (5 bases). The germline gives CDR1 DFQATT, CDR2 SNEGSKA (reference sequence). V lost 3 bases and J 2 bases, leaving 8 bases between the germline ends. The CDR3 sequence is 13 residues long. The chain's CDR3 is CSASIQGNQPQHF. The CDR3 DNA reads as TGCAGTGCTAGCATACAGGGCAATCAGCCCCAGCATTTT.

The chain employs TRBV19 and TRBJ2-1; TRBD1 aligns across 11 bases. Germline loops: CDR1 LNHDA, CDR2 SQIVND (reference sequence). The J segment lost 4 bases and the V segment lost 6 bases, leaving 11 bases of the junction unmatched. The CDR3 sequence is 17 residues long. In DNA, the CDR3 is TGTGCCAGTAGACCTACGGGACAGGGGGATCTATACAATGAGCAGTTCTTC. Amino acids: CASRPTGQGDLYNEQFF.

The chain recombines TRBV7-8 with TRBJ2-5; possibly TRBD1 for D (5 bases). V lost 6 bases to trimming and J lost 1 base, with 12 bases between them. CDR1 and CDR2 (germline): SGHVS, FQNEAQ. The CDR3 covers 14 residues. CDR3 region: CASRLRTPQETQYF. The CDR3 region has the DNA TGTGCCAGCAGACTTCGGACACCCCAAGAGACCCAGTACTTC. Filled out from reference TRBV7-8 and TRBJ2-5, the complete variable domain reads GAGVSQSPRYKVAKRGQDVALRCDPISGHVSLFWYQQALGQGPEFLTYFQNEAQLDKSGLPSDRFFAERPEGSVSTLKIQRTQQEDSAVYLCASRLRTPQETQYFGPGTRLLVL.

This clonotype was seen more than once but under ten times. V is TRBV28 and J is TRBJ2-7, with 9 positions matching TRBD2. This CDR3 has 15 residues. Germline assignment: CDR1 MDHEN and CDR2 SYDVKM. V shed 2 bases, J shed 2 bases, and the junction held 4 bases outside the gene matches. The CDR3 nucleotides are TGTGCCAGCAGTTTACTGCGGGAGGGCCCCTACGAGCAGTACTTC. Encoded protein: CASSLLREGPYEQYF.

The rearrangement links TRBV5-6 to TRBJ1-5; D unresolved. Germline V gene lookup returns CDR1 SGHDT and CDR2 YYEEEE. Deletions cut 0 bases from V and 3 bases from J, with 13 bases between. This CDR3 has 16 residues. The CDR3 here is CASSLGAGSFNQPQHF. As DNA, the CDR3 is TGTGCCAGCAGCTTGGGCGCCGGAAGTTTCAATCAGCCCCAGCATTTT.

In nucleotides, the CDR3 is TGTGCCAGCAGATTGACAGTCGAACATTCACCCCTCCACTTT. Amino acids: CASRLTVEHSPLHF. This chain links TRBV12-3 or TRBV12-4 with TRBJ1-6, with D perhaps TRBD1 (5 bases). This CDR3 comprises 14 residues. Trimming stripped 6 bases from V and 8 bases from J, with 14 bases between.

The chain employs TRBV4-1 and TRBJ2-7, with 8 positions matching TRBD1. The CDR3 runs 17 residues. Per the germline V gene, CDR1 is MGHRA and CDR2 is YSYEKL. The junction had 7 bases not matched to a gene; V was cut back by 0 bases and J by 0 bases. DNA of the CDR3: TGCGCCAGCAGCCAAGATACAGGGGGATCGAGCTCCTACGAGCAGTACTTC. It yields the protein CASSQDTGGSSSYEQYF.

This clonotype occurred a few times. The CDR3 DNA reads TGTGCCAGCAGCTTAAATCCGGGAGCCTACAATGAGCAGTTCTTC. The encoded protein is CASSLNPGAYNEQFF. The chain links TRBV7-2 to TRBJ2-1; TRBD2 is a possible D gene (6 bases). The CDR3 length is 15 residues. Germline assignment: CDR1 SGHTA and CDR2 FQGNSA. Trimming left V 2 bases short and J 2 bases short, with 10 bases between.

This chain uses TRBV11-2 with TRBJ2-1, with 8 nucleotides matching TRBD1. The CDR3 covers 16 residues. Germline-derived CDR1 and CDR2 are SGHAT and FQNNGV. With V trimmed by 4 bases and J by 7 bases, 12 bases remained unmatched. CDR3 DNA sequence: TGTGCCAGCAGCTCCAGGGGGCCTACCGGTAAGAATGAGCAGTTCTTC. It specifies CASSSRGPTGKNEQFF.

The chain uses TRBV4-1 and TRBJ1-2, with D perhaps matching TRBD1 (5 bases). The CDR3 consists of 15 residues. Germline V gene lookup returns CDR1 MGHRA and CDR2 YSYEKL. Trimming cost V 3 bases and J 6 bases, with 17 bases left between them. The CDR3 loop is CASSHPGQGKDGYTF. CDR3 nucleotide sequence: TGCGCCAGCAGCCACCCCGGGCAGGGCAAGGATGGCTACACCTTC.

The chain links TRBV6-1 to TRBJ2-7, with D perhaps being TRBD1 or TRBD2 (5 bases each). The germline gives CDR1 MNHNS, CDR2 SASEGT. This CDR3 spans 15 amino acids. V dropped 3 bases and J dropped 7 bases, with 19 bases sitting between them. The CDR3 loop is CASSEGGQGWGEQYF. The CDR3 coding sequence is TGTGCCAGCAGTGAGGGCGGGCAGGGATGGGGGGAGCAGTACTTC.

The chain has TRBV7-9 and TRBJ2-7, with 7 bases lining up with TRBD1. The CDR3 totals 14 residues. Germline V lookup: CDR1 SEHNR, CDR2 FQNEAQ (reference sequence). V shed 2 bases, J shed 5 bases, and the junction held 6 bases outside the gene matches. The CDR3 reads CASSLHSQGNEQYF. Written as DNA, the CDR3 is TGTGCCAGCAGCTTACACTCACAGGGGAACGAGCAGTACTTC.

The sample holds a few counts of this clonotype. This chain connects TRBV20-1 to TRBJ2-1; 9 nucleotides line up with TRBD2. CDR3 length equals 16 residues. Germline trimming cut 5 bases from V and 1 base from J; bases unmatched to any gene: 9. The germline CDR1 and CDR2 sequences are DFQATT and SNEGSKA (reference sequence). DNA for the CDR3: TGCAGTGCTGGGGGCGCGGGGGGGGTTTCCTACAATGAGCAGTTCTTC. It specifies CSAGGAGGVSYNEQFF.

This chain connects TRBV28 to TRBJ1-1; no clear D. The CDR3 runs 15 residues. Germline V gives CDR1 MDHEN, CDR2 SYDVKM. The ends were cut back, 6 bases at V and 0 bases at J, with 14 bases in the middle. In DNA, the CDR3 is TGTGCCAGCAGCCCTTCCGAGGGCGTGAACACTGAAGCTTTCTTT. This sequence encodes CASSPSEGVNTEAFF. The full variable domain, rest sourced from reference TRBV28 and TRBJ1-1, is DVKVTQSSRYLVKRTGEKVFLECVQDMDHENMFWYRQDPGLGLRLIYFSYDVKMKEKGDIPEGYSVSREKKERFSLILESASTNQTSMYLCASSPSEGVNTEAFFGQGTRLTVV.

This clonotype was found a few times. The chain employs TRBV28 and TRBJ1-5; possibly TRBD1 for D (6 bases). Germline V gives CDR1 MDHEN, CDR2 SYDVKM. V was pared by 6 bases and J by 4 bases, with 19 bases between. The CDR3 runs to 16 residues. The CDR3 bases are TGTGCCAGCAGGACCCCAGGGGCGGTGGGAAATCAGCCCCAGCATTTT. This codes for CASRTPGAVGNQPQHF.

This clonotype was seen only a few times. The rearrangement links TRBV7-9 to TRBJ2-2; maybe TRBD2 (6 bases). Germline V gene data show CDR1 as SEHNR and CDR2 as FQNEAQ (reference sequence). The CDR3 contains 18 residues. The ends were cut back, 2 bases at V and 5 bases at J, with 21 bases in the middle. DNA of the CDR3: TGTGCCAGCAGCTTAACCCTGGGGTTTCGAGGAGGGACCGGGGAGCTGTTTTTT. Protein product: CASSLTLGFRGGTGELFF.

The sample holds a few counts of this clonotype. The chain is built from TRBV27 and TRBJ1-1; TRBD1 agrees at 10 bases. V lost 3 bases and J lost 5; bases outside the gene matches: 6. The CDR3 extends over 15 amino acids. In germline, CDR1 is MNHEY, CDR2 SMNVEV (reference sequence). CDR3: CASSFFDRGQTEAFF. CDR3 sequence (DNA): TGTGCCAGCAGTTTTTTTGACAGGGGGCAAACTGAAGCTTTCTTT.

V is TRBV7-2 and J is TRBJ1-5, with D maybe TRBD1 (5 bases). CDR1 and CDR2 (germline): SGHTA, FQGNSA. With 0 bases removed from V and 7 bases from J, the gap between germline ends came to 10 bases. CDR3 length: 14 residues. CDR3 region: CASSLAREGQPQHF. CDR3 DNA: TGTGCCAGCAGCTTAGCCAGGGAGGGCCAGCCCCAGCATTTT.

This clonotype was counted at least ten times. The rearrangement links TRBV7-2 to TRBJ1-1; the match to TRBD1 covers 7 bases. The length of the CDR3 is 15 residues. Losses at the gene ends were 2 bases for V and 1 base for J; bases not matched to a gene: 4. Germline lookup yields CDR1 SGHTA and CDR2 FQGNSA. In DNA form, the CDR3 reads TGTGCCAGCAGCTTAAAACAGGGGCCGAACACTGAAGCTTTCTTT. Translating it yields CASSLKQGPNTEAFF. Complete variable domain (other parts from reference TRBV7-2 and TRBJ1-1): GAGVSQSPSNKVTEKGKDVELRCDPISGHTALYWYRQSLGQGLEFLIYFQGNSAPDKSGLPSDRFSAERTGGSVSTLTIQRTQQEDSAVYLCASSLKQGPNTEAFFGQGTRLTVV.

The chain employs TRBV19 and TRBJ2-7; 10 nucleotides agree with TRBD2. V lost 9 bases to trimming and J lost 7 bases; unmatched junction nucleotides: 12. Germline lookup yields CDR1 LNHDA and CDR2 SQIVND (reference sequence). The CDR3 is 14 amino acids. DNA for the CDR3: TGTGCCAGACCCACGACAGCGGGAGGGGATGAGCAGTACTTC. It translates to CARPTTAGGDEQYF.

The V gene is TRBV28, the J gene TRBJ1-5, with TRBD1 matching over 8 bases. The germline CDR1 and CDR2 sequences are MDHEN and SYDVKM. V lost 3 bases to trimming and J lost 5 bases; unmatched junction nucleotides: 12. The CDR3 contains 17 residues. CDR3 in amino acids: CASSFSSHRGYYQPQHF. The CDR3 nucleotides read TGTGCCAGCAGTTTCAGTTCTCACAGGGGGTACTATCAGCCCCAGCATTTT.

This clonotype showed up just a few times. This chain connects TRBV7-9 to TRBJ2-1, with a possible D match to TRBD1 (6 bases). The CDR3 spans 15 residues. The V gene lost 4 bases and the J gene lost 5 bases, with 15 bases spanning the gap. Per the germline V gene, CDR1 is SEHNR and CDR2 is FQNEAQ (reference sequence). The CDR3 sequence: CASSSTGQGHNEQFF. The DNA of the CDR3 is TGTGCCAGCAGCTCGACAGGTCAAGGCCACAATGAGCAGTTCTTC.

The chain links TRBV12-3 or TRBV12-4 to TRBJ1-2; the D is unclear. Deletions cut 3 bases from V and 0 bases from J, with 17 bases between. CDR3 length equals 17 residues. CDR3 loop: CASSFAGRGLANYGYTF. CDR3 sequence (DNA): TGTGCCAGCAGTTTTGCGGGGAGAGGCCTAGCTAACTATGGCTACACCTTC.

This chain joins TRBV19 and TRBJ1-4; no clear D. V gave up 9 bases and J gave up 2 bases, with 10 bases separating them. Germline CDR1 LNHDA, CDR2 SQIVND (reference sequence). The CDR3 is made up of 13 amino acids. The CDR3 nucleotides are TGTGCCAGCCATGGTGGTACTAATGAAAAACTGTTTTTT. It yields the protein CASHGGTNEKLFF.